These 19 T cell receptor beta chains came from one sample sequenced in a study of Ad26.COV2.S vaccination and SARS-CoV-2 variants. Treatment described: about 20 received Ad26.COV2.S at low or high dose, single or two shots; about five received placebo; per-sample allocation not given. It was on day 63 after the first vaccine or placebo injection that samples were taken. Some clones are missing from TCRdb's copy, which holds only in-frame ones; the method was immunoSEQ multiplex PCR. The data contain 410,000 or so clones, more than 80% of them singletons. The sample was peripheral blood, taken in a trial of Ad26.COV2.S vaccine versus placebo. These receptors were obtained from a person aged 18-65 years who received the Ad26.COV2.S COVID-19 vaccine or a placebo.

This chain links TRBV7-9 with TRBJ2-5; D gene uncertain. The CDR3 spans 12 residues. Germline CDR1 is SEHNR and CDR2 is FQNEAQ (reference sequence). V lost 4 bases and J lost 5, with 8 bases in between. The CDR3 DNA sequence: TGTGCCAGCAGCTGGGGTGTGGAGACCCAGTACTTC. Translated, it gives CASSWGVETQYF.

This chain links TRBV3-1 (or the pseudogene TRBV3-2) with TRBJ1-3, with D possibly matching TRBD1 (5 bases). The CDR3 sequence is 17 residues long. The V end lost 4 bases, the J end lost 4 bases, and 20 bases lay between the germline ends. Germline CDR1 reads LGHDT; CDR2 reads YNNKEL (reference sequence). The CDR3 region has the DNA TGTGCCAGCAGCCCCGGAACATGGACAAGGAAGGGAAACACCATATATTTT. It specifies CASSPGTWTRKGNTIYF.

V and J are TRBV2 and TRBJ1-2; a weak D match, TRBD1 (5 bases). The CDR3 has 15 residues. V was cut by 3 bases and J by 2 bases, with 13 bases left in between. Germline V gives CDR1 SNHLY, CDR2 FYNNEI. This chain's CDR3 is CASSEPGAPNYGYTF. DNA of the CDR3: TGTGCCAGCAGTGAGCCTGGGGCACCAAACTATGGCTACACCTTC.

The chain links TRBV27 to TRBJ2-6; D is possibly TRBD1 (6 bases). In germline, CDR1 is MNHEY, CDR2 SMNVEV (reference sequence). The CDR3 is 17 residues long. The V and J ends lost 6 bases and 2 bases respectively, with 17 bases between them. The CDR3 region has the DNA TGTGCCAGCAGACATAACAGGGTACGGGCTGGGGCCAACGTCCTGACTTTC. It yields the protein CASRHNRVRAGANVLTF.

This chain connects TRBV7-2 to TRBJ1-1; D is uncertain. V lost 1 base and J 5 bases, leaving 11 bases between the germline ends. The V gene's germline CDR1 is SGHTA and CDR2 FQGNSA. The CDR3 extends over 14 amino acids. In DNA form, the CDR3 reads TGTGCCAGCAGCTTAGGTGTCGGGATAACTGAAGCTTTCTTT. This codes for CASSLGVGITEAFF.

This chain's CDR3 is CSIGQEANYGYTF. As DNA, the CDR3 is TGCAGCATCGGACAGGAAGCTAACTATGGCTACACCTTC. V is TRBV29-1 and J is TRBJ1-2, with 7 bases fitting TRBD1. The trim removed 8 bases at V and 0 bases at J, leaving 6 bases unmatched. From germline, CDR1 is SQVTM and CDR2 ANQGSEA. The CDR3 contains 13 residues.

V gene TRBV19 combines with J gene TRBJ1-4; no clear D gene. The CDR3 sequence is 12 residues long. The germline V gene has CDR1 LNHDA and CDR2 SQIVND (reference sequence). V lost 5 bases and J lost 8, with 9 bases in between. CDR3 sequence reads: CASSVDGEKLFF. The DNA of the CDR3 is TGTGCCAGTAGTGTCGACGGGGAAAAACTGTTTTTT.

The chain links TRBV4-3 to TRBJ1-2; 12 bases agree with TRBD1. The CDR3 consists of 19 residues. The ends lost 0 bases at V and 6 bases at J; junction bases unmatched: 14. Germline V gives CDR1 LGHNA, CDR2 YSLEER. For the CDR3, the DNA is TGCGCCAGCAGCCAAGAGTTGCCCGGGACAGGGGGCTCTTCGGATGGCTACACCTTC. Its protein product is CASSQELPGTGGSSDGYTF.

The chain recombines TRBV19 with TRBJ1-6; a weak D match, TRBD1 (6 bases). There are 15 residues in the CDR3. Germline-derived CDR1 and CDR2 are LNHDA and SQIVND (reference sequence). V lost 10 bases, J lost 7 bases, and 20 bases lay in between. CDR3 bases: TGTGCCACTAATGATCGGGGACATACGAATTCACCCCTCCACTTT. It encodes CATNDRGHTNSPLHF.

The V call is TRBV11-2, the J call TRBJ2-1; the match to TRBD2 covers 16 bases. CDR1 is SGHAT and CDR2 is FQNNGV in the germline V gene. CDR3 length: 19 residues. V lost 1 base to trimming and J lost 6 bases; unmatched junction nucleotides: 9. Here the CDR3 DNA reads TGTGCCAGCAGCTTAGTCCCCGGGACTAGCGGGAGGGCCCCCAATGAGCAGTTCTTC. Residues: CASSLVPGTSGRAPNEQFF.

The rearrangement uses TRBV28 and TRBJ1-1; D may be TRBD1 (5 bases). From germline, CDR1 is MDHEN and CDR2 SYDVKM. This CDR3 region has 15 residues. V shed 7 bases and J shed 0 bases, with 15 bases lying between them. The CDR3 sequence is CASNVMLGLNTEAFF. CDR3 DNA: TGTGCCAGCAACGTAATGTTGGGGCTGAACACTGAAGCTTTCTTT.

The chain uses TRBV7-7 and TRBJ2-1, with TRBD2 identical over 13 bases. Germline V CDR1 and CDR2: SSHAT, FNYEAQ (reference sequence). CDR3 length: 16 amino acids. V dropped 4 bases and J dropped 4; count of bases not matched to a gene: 4. CDR3 region: CASSSGLAGVYNEQFF. The CDR3 DNA reads as TGTGCCAGCAGCTCCGGACTAGCGGGAGTTTACAATGAGCAGTTCTTC. The full variable domain, its missing parts supplied by reference TRBV7-7 and TRBJ2-1, is GAGVSQSPRYKVTKRGQDVTLRCDPISSHATLYWYQQALGQGPEFLTYFNYEAQPDKSGLPSDRFSAERPEGSISTLTIQRTEQRDSAMYRCASSSGLAGVYNEQFFGPGTRLTVL.

The chain recombines TRBV11-2 with TRBJ1-1; possible D gene TRBD1, 6 bases. V was shortened by 5 bases and J by 3 bases, with 19 bases between the two germline ends. The CDR3 has 16 residues. Germline assignment: CDR1 SGHAT and CDR2 FQNNGV. CDR3 sequence reads: CASSRRGALSDTEAFF. CDR3 DNA sequence: TGTGCCAGCAGCCGAAGGGGGGCCTTGTCGGACACTGAAGCTTTCTTT.

V and J are TRBV6-5 and TRBJ1-2; weak D call: TRBD1 (6 bases). The ends were cut back, 7 bases at V and 4 bases at J, with 13 bases in the middle. Germline CDR1 MNHEY, CDR2 SVGAGI. The CDR3 loop spans 13 amino acids. The CDR3 loop reads CASTDRYSYGYTF. The CDR3 bases are TGTGCCAGCACGGACAGATACTCCTATGGCTACACCTTC.

V is TRBV4-2 and J is TRBJ2-5; weak D call: TRBD1 (6 bases). Germline CDR1 LGHNA, CDR2 YNFKEQ. Trimming cost V 4 bases and J 2 bases, with 17 bases left between them. The CDR3 extends over 16 amino acids. In nucleotides, the CDR3 is TGTGCCAGCAGCCCCCGGCAGGGGACGATTCAAGAGACCCAGTACTTC. Amino acids: CASSPRQGTIQETQYF.

This chain connects TRBV5-4 to TRBJ2-4; D not resolved. Trimming took off 3 bases at V and 1 base at J, with 11 bases between the two ends. The CDR3 consists of 15 residues. The germline gives CDR1 SGHNT, CDR2 YYREEE (reference sequence). The CDR3 loop is CASSSGTFAKNIQYF. The CDR3 DNA reads as TGTGCCAGCAGCTCCGGTACGTTCGCCAAAAACATTCAGTACTTC.

This clone was seen a few times. The CDR3 bases are TGTGCCAGCAGTTTACCCGGGACAGCTAGCACAGATACGCAGTATTTT. This encodes CASSLPGTASTDTQYF. V is TRBV27 and J is TRBJ2-3; 7 nucleotides agree with TRBD1. The V segment lost 2 bases and the J segment 0 bases; nucleotides outside the gene matches: 5. The CDR3 is made up of 16 amino acids. The germline CDR1 and CDR2 sequences are MNHEY and SMNVEV (reference sequence).

The chain has TRBV18 and TRBJ2-1; 10 nucleotides line up with TRBD2. Germline V gene lookup returns CDR1 KGHSH and CDR2 LQKENI. J gave up 7 bases and V 1 base, and 10 bases lay outside the gene matches. The CDR3 contains 17 residues. The CDR3 DNA is TGTGCCAGCTCACCACGAGCGACTAGCGGGTCTCAAAATGAGCAGTTCTTC. Translated: CASSPRATSGSQNEQFF.

The V and J genes are TRBV29-1 and TRBJ2-2; D remains unclear. Germline assignment: CDR1 SQVTM and CDR2 ANQGSEA. CDR3 length equals 14 residues. V shed 1 base and J shed 3 bases, with 9 bases lying between them. The CDR3 DNA sequence: TGCAGCGTTGAAGTGGGTTCGGACACCGGGGAGCTGTTTTTT. Amino acid sequence: CSVEVGSDTGELFF.